Sequencing of this T cell receptor beta chain was carried out in a study of CD8 T cells in Susac syndrome. In the case of this clonotype: What it binds is not known.

CDR3 size: 18 residues. Trimming pared 5 bases from V and 0 bases from J, leaving 20 bases between. CDR1 and CDR2 from the germline V gene are SGHVS and FQNEAQ. With random hexamers, reverse transcription was performed on about 0.5 to 1 ug of RNA. The authors amplified TCR beta CDR3 across 54 Vbeta and 13 Jbeta using immunoSEQ multiplex PCR. TCRdb processed the immunoSEQ multiplex PCR reads anew with MiXCR; each CDR3 protein has one entry. The sample consists of approximately 150,000 distinct CDR3 sequences, 93% of them appearing once. CD8+ and CD4+ T cells from blood underwent TCR beta sequencing, which was carried out in a high-throughput format. Broader study findings: The number of individuals included in the study's TCR sequencing and HLA analysis was acknowledged as relatively small.

The sample was CD4+ T cells from PBMCs. The J gene is TRBJ2-1, the V gene TRBV7-8, with D perhaps being TRBD1 or TRBD2 (5 bases each). The clonotype was recovered from a human donor with multiple sclerosis. The CDR3 spells CASSPRRVGASSYNEQFF. CDR3 coding DNA: TGTGCCAGCAGCCCCCGGCGGGTTGGGGCGAGCTCCTACAATGAGCAGTTCTTC.